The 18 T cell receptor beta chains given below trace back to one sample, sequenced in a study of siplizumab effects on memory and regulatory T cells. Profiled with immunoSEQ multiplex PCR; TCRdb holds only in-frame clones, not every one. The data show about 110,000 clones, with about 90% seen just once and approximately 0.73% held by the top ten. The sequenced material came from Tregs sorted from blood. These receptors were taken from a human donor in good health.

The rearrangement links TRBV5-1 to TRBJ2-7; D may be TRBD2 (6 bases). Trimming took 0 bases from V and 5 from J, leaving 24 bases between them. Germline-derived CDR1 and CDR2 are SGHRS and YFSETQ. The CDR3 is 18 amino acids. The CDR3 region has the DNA TGCGCCAGCAGCTTGGACGGAGGGGCGTGGGCTAGCTTAGACGAGCAGTACTTC. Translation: CASSLDGGAWASLDEQYF.

The CDR3 DNA reads as TGTGCCAGCAGCTTGGGACAGAACTCTGGAAACACCATATATTTT. Its translation is CASSLGQNSGNTIYF. The J gene is TRBJ1-3, the V gene TRBV5-6; TRBD1 might be the D (5 bases). This CDR3 spans 15 amino acids. V was cut by 0 bases and J by 0 bases, with 7 bases left in between. Germline CDR1 and CDR2: SGHDT and YYEEEE.

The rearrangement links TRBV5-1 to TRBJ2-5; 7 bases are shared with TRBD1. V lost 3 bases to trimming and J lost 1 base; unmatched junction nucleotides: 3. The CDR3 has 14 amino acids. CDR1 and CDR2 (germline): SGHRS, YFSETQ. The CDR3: CASSSGQAQETQYF. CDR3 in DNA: TGCGCCAGCAGCTCCGGACAGGCCCAAGAGACCCAGTACTTC.

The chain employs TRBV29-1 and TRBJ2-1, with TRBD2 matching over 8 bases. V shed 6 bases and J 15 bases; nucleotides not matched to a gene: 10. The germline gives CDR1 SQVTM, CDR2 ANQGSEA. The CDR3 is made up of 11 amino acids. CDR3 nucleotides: TGCAGCGTCCTCTTGACCGGGAGGGGGTTCTTC. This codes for CSVLLTGRGFF.

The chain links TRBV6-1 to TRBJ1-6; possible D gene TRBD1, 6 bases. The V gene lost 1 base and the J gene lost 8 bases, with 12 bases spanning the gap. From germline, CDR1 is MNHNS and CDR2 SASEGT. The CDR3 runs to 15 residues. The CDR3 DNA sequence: TGTGCCAGCAGTGAAGTGGGGGCCACGGATTCACCCCTCCACTTT. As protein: CASSEVGATDSPLHF.

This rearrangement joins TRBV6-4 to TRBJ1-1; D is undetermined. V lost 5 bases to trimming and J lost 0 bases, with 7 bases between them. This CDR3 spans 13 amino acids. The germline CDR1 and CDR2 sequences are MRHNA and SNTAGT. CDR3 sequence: CASSNTVNTEAFF. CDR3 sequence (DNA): TGTGCCAGCAGTAACACGGTGAACACTGAAGCTTTCTTT.

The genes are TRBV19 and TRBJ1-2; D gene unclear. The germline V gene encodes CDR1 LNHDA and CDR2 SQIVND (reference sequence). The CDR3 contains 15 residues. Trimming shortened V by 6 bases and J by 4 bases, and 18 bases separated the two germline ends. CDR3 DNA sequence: TGTGCCAGTAGGGCCCGGAGCGGGGTCCTCTATGGCTACACCTTC. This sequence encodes CASRARSGVLYGYTF.

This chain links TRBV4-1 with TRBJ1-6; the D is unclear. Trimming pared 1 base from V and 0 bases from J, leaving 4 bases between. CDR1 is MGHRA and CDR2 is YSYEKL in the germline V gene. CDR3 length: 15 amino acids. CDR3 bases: TGCGCCAGCAGCCAAGTGAGCTCCTATAATTCACCCCTCCACTTT. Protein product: CASSQVSSYNSPLHF.

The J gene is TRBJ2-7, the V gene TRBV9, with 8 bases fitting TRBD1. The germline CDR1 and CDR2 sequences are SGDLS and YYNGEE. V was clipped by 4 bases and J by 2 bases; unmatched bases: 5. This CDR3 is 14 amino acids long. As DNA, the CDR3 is TGTGCCAGCAGCCCAACGGACAGGGCCTACGAGCAGTACTTC. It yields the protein CASSPTDRAYEQYF.

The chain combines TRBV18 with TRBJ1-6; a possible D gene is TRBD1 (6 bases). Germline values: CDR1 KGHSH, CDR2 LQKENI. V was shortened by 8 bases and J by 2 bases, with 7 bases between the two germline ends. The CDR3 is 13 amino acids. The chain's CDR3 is CASRDTYNSPLHF. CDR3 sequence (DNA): TGTGCCAGCCGGGACACCTATAATTCACCCCTCCACTTT.

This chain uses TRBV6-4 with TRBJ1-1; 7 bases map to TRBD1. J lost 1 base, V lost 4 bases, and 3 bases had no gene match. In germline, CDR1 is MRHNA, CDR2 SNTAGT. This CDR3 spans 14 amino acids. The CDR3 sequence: CASSVRGGNTEAFF. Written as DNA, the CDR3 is TGTGCCAGCAGTGTCAGGGGGGGGAACACTGAAGCTTTCTTT.

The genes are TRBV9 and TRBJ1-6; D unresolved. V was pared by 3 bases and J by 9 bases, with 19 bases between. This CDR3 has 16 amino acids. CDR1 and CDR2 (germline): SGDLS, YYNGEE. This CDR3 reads CASSAQIGGRLSPLHF. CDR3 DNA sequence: TGTGCCAGCAGCGCACAAATTGGAGGGCGCCTTTCACCCCTCCACTTT.

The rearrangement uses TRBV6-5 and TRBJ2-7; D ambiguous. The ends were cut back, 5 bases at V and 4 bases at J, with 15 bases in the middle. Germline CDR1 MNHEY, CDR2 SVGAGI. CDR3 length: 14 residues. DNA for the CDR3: TGTGCCAGCAGTCCCCTTGGGAACACTTACGAGCAGTACTTC. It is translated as CASSPLGNTYEQYF.

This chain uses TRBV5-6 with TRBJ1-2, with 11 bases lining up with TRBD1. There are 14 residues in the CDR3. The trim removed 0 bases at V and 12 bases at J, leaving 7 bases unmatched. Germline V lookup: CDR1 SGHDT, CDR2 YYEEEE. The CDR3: CASSLAGTGGINTF. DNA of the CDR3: TGTGCCAGCAGCTTGGCCGGGACAGGGGGAATAAACACCTTC.

The chain's CDR3 is CASSLGTSGAGETQYF. The CDR3, as DNA: TGTGCCAGCAGCTTGGGGACTAGCGGGGCAGGAGAGACCCAGTACTTC. The chain employs TRBV5-6 and TRBJ2-5, with 12 positions matching TRBD2. Germline CDR1 is SGHDT and CDR2 is YYEEEE. This CDR3 region has 16 residues. The V segment lost 0 bases and the J segment 4 bases; nucleotides outside the gene matches: 4.

Written as DNA, the CDR3 is TGTGCCAGCAGTTCGAATGACGTGTCACCCCTCCACTTT. It is translated as CASSSNDVSPLHF. The chain is built from TRBV6-6 and TRBJ1-6; no reliable D call. The CDR3 runs 13 residues. CDR1 MNHNY and CDR2 SVGAGI come from the germline V gene (reference sequence). V was trimmed by 4 bases and J by 10 bases, leaving 11 bases between them.

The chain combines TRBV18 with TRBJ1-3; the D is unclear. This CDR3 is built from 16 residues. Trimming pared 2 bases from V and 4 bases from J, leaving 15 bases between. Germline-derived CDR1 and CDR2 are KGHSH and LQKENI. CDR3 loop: CASSPVQRALGNTIYF. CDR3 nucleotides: TGTGCCAGCTCACCAGTACAGCGGGCTCTCGGAAACACCATATATTTT.

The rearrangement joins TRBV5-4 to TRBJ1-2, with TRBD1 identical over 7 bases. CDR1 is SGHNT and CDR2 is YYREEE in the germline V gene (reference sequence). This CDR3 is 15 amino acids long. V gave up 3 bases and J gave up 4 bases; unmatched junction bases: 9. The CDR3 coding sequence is TGTGCCAGCAGCTACGGGGGACAGCTACTCTATGGCTACACCTTC. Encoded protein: CASSYGGQLLYGYTF.